The clone carrying this T cell receptor beta chain was picked up many times. In making diagnoses, clinical symptoms, serum thyroxine and TRAb, thyroid ultrasound and orbital computed tomography were all used. Losses at the gene ends were 6 bases for V and 5 bases for J; bases not matched to a gene: 15. This CDR3 is 17 amino acids long. The germline V gene has CDR1 SNHLY and CDR2 FYNNEI. Amplified TCR beta CDR3 regions came from RNA transcripts. TCR CDR3 underwent first-round RT-PCR with the HTBI primer set. A single record per CDR3 protein comes from TCRdb applying MiXCR to the multiplex PCR reads. The table records 300,000 to 450,000 distinct CDR3 sequences, 15% to 20% of them present only once. This sample was included in a study of T cells in Graves' hyperthyroidism and ophthalmopathy.

This TCR derives from a woman aged 40 to 49 with Graves' ophthalmopathy. V gene TRBV2 combines with J gene TRBJ1-1; 10 positions agree with TRBD1. The specimen sequenced was blood. CDR3 sequence reads: CASREFLRTGGRTEAFF. As DNA, the CDR3 is TGTGCCAGCAGGGAATTCCTACGGACAGGGGGAAGGACTGAAGCTTTCTTT.